The 11 T cell receptor beta chains listed next were all sequenced from one sample in a study of Graves' ophthalmopathy and Graves' hyperthyroidism. The authors amplified TCR beta CDR3 regions, and they did so from RNA transcripts for repertoire sequencing. Scientists carried out first-round RT-PCR using HTBI primers and then a second-round multiplex PCR. From the multiplex PCR reads, TCRdb called clonotypes with MiXCR, one entry per CDR3 protein. The sample has 400,000 to 500,000 distinct CDR3 sequences; around 21% are singletons. The specimen sequenced was peripheral blood. These receptors all stem from a woman younger than 35 with stable Graves' hyperthyroidism.

This clonotype was counted a few times. The CDR3 DNA sequence: TGTGCCAGCAGTTTAGGGCGCGAGCAGTACTTC. Encoded protein: CASSLGREQYF. This chain connects TRBV12-3 or TRBV12-4 to TRBJ2-7; D uncertain. The CDR3 is 11 amino acids. The V end was cut by 1 base, the J end by 6 bases, with 4 bases between.

This clonotype was observed a single time. The missing conserved phenylalanine or tryptophan at the end of this CDR3 makes a read error likely. The DNA is left out, because the CDR3 cannot be placed on it with certainty; the CDR3 is given as TCRdb lists it. The CDR3 reads CASSQDRRLAGAGELCL. The chain links TRBV3-1 to TRBJ2-2; TRBD2 is the table's D call and was not checked against the DNA. The CDR3 is 17 amino acids long, termini counted. The germline V gene has CDR1 LGHDT and CDR2 YNNKEL (reference sequence).

On this clonotype itself: One end of the junction varies from germline; a read error may be responsible. The V and J genes are TRBV6-1 and TRBJ1-5; 9 bases map to TRBD1. This CDR3 region has 15 residues. Per germline, CDR1 MNHNS and CDR2 SASEGT. This CDR3 reads CASDSTGGSNQPQQF. The CDR3 DNA reads TGTGCCAGCGATTCGACAGGGGGTAGCAATCAGCCCCAGCAGTTT.

There are many counts of this clonotype. The chain couples TRBV12-3 or TRBV12-4 to TRBJ2-7; the D gene is possibly TRBD2 (7 bases). V lost 3 bases, J lost 2 bases, and 11 bases lay in between. CDR3 size: 14 residues. The CDR3 loop reads CASSLLGGAYEQYF. In nucleotides, the CDR3 is TGTGCCAGCAGTTTGTTAGGGGGGGCCTACGAGCAGTACTTC.

This clonotype has ten or more counts. V and J are TRBV9 and TRBJ1-1; D remains unclear. The CDR3 runs 14 residues. V lost 7 bases and J 3 bases, leaving 16 bases between the germline ends. Germline loops: CDR1 SGDLS, CDR2 YYNGEE. CDR3 region: CASRPGDRYTEAFF. CDR3 coding DNA: TGTGCCAGCCGCCCCGGGGATAGGTACACTGAAGCTTTCTTT. Variable domain in full (rest from reference TRBV9 and TRBJ1-1): DSGVTQTPKHLITATGQRVTLRCSPRSGDLSVYWYQQSLDQGLQFLIQYYNGEERAKGNILERFSAQQFPDLHSELNLSSLELGDSALYFCASRPGDRYTEAFFGQGTRLTVV.

J is TRBJ2-7 and V is TRBV6-5, with TRBD2 as a possible D gene (6 bases). Trimming shortened V by 0 bases and J by 6 bases, and 9 bases separated the two germline ends. The CDR3 runs 13 residues. In germline, CDR1 is MNHEY, CDR2 SVGAGI. In DNA form, the CDR3 reads TGTGCCAGCAGTTACTCAGGAGGGATCGAGCAGTACTTC. Protein product: CASSYSGGIEQYF.

The table lists this clonotype with many counts. The CDR3 nucleotides are TGTGCCAGCTCCACAGGGATGAACACTGAAGCTTTCTTT. Residues: CASSTGMNTEAFF. The chain has TRBV7-6 and TRBJ1-1; D might be TRBD1 (6 bases). The CDR3 has 13 amino acids. The ends were cut back, 8 bases at V and 0 bases at J, with 10 bases in the middle. Germline CDR1 and CDR2: SGHVS and FNYEAQ. Variable domain in full (rest from reference TRBV7-6 and TRBJ1-1): GAGVSQSPRYKVTKRGQDVALRCDPISGHVSLYWYRQALGQGPEFLTYFNYEAQQDKSGLPNDRFSAERPEGSISTLTIQRTEQRDSAMYRCASSTGMNTEAFFGQGTRLTVV.

This clonotype was counted a few times. The chain recombines TRBV2 with TRBJ1-2; 8 nucleotides align to TRBD1. The V segment lost 6 bases and the J segment 7 bases; nucleotides outside the gene matches: 7. From germline, CDR1 is SNHLY and CDR2 FYNNEI. The CDR3 has 13 residues. The chain's CDR3 is CASRTTGVGGYTF. The CDR3 DNA sequence: TGTGCCAGCAGAACGACAGGGGTGGGTGGCTACACCTTC.

This clonotype was counted many times. The V call is TRBV6-5, the J call TRBJ2-7, with 7 bases that match TRBD1. V gave up 4 bases and J gave up 0 bases; unmatched junction bases: 6. Germline CDR1 reads MNHEY; CDR2 reads SVGAGI. The CDR3 has 15 amino acids. Here the CDR3 DNA reads TGTGCCAGCAGTTTCGGACAGGCAAGCTCCTACGAGCAGTACTTC. It specifies CASSFGQASSYEQYF.

This chain uses TRBV20-1 with TRBJ1-1; possibly TRBD1 for D (5 bases). V was clipped by 6 bases and J by 10 bases, with 15 bases between them. In germline, CDR1 is DFQATT, CDR2 SNEGSKA (reference sequence). The length of the CDR3 is 11 residues. In DNA form, the CDR3 reads TGCAGTGCGGAGGGACCTTTTGGAGCTTTCTTT. Translating gives CSAEGPFGAFF.

This clonotype has a count of ten or more. V gene TRBV18 combines with J gene TRBJ2-7, with TRBD1 identical over 9 bases. Germline CDR1 KGHSH, CDR2 LQKENI. The CDR3 loop spans 16 amino acids. The ends lost 3 bases at V and 5 bases at J; junction bases unmatched: 11. The CDR3 region is CASSPRRDRVLHEQYF. The DNA for the CDR3 is TGTGCCAGCTCACCGAGACGGGACAGGGTATTACACGAGCAGTACTTC.